Shown below are 9 T cell receptor beta chains from a single sample sequenced in a study of T cell repertoires in cytomegalovirus infection. For these TCRs, the target antigens are not known. One entry per CDR3 protein, called by TCRdb with MiXCR from the reads. This table holds some 700,000 distinct CDR3 sequences, roughly a third found once. The sequenced sample was cultured PBMCs, obtained from culture after CMV antigen stimulation. Every receptor here comes from a human donor in good health (CMV status not recorded). Some clones in this sample may be carry-over from other donors' samples.

This clonotype was seen only a few times. The J gene is TRBJ2-7, the V gene TRBV6-5; 7 nucleotides line up with TRBD1. Germline trimming cut 2 bases from V and 5 bases from J; bases unmatched to any gene: 9. From germline, CDR1 is MNHEY and CDR2 SVGAGI. The CDR3 sequence is 15 residues long. The CDR3 DNA follows: TGTGCCAGCAGTTACGACAGGGCGTTCGGGAACGAGCAGTACTTC. Translated, it gives CASSYDRAFGNEQYF.

This clonotype has more than one count but fewer than ten. The CDR3 DNA follows: TGTGCCAGCAGCTCCCTAGGGACCACGGCGGGCACTGAAGCTTTCTTT. It yields the protein CASSSLGTTAGTEAFF. The V call is TRBV7-9, the J call TRBJ1-1; weak D call: TRBD1 (5 bases). This CDR3 has 16 amino acids. V lost 4 bases and J lost 4, with 19 bases in between. The germline gives CDR1 SEHNR, CDR2 FQNEAQ (reference sequence).

V and J are TRBV5-4 and TRBJ1-4, with a possible D match to TRBD1 (5 bases). V lost 3 bases to trimming and J lost 7 bases, with 16 bases between them. CDR1 is SGHNT, CDR2 YYREEE, per germline (reference sequence). The CDR3 loop spans 15 amino acids. The CDR3 DNA reads TGTGCCAGCAGCTGGACGGGACGGCAGTCTGAAAAACTGTTTTTT. Translated, it gives CASSWTGRQSEKLFF. Using reference TRBV5-4 and TRBJ1-4 for the parts outside the CDR3, the full variable domain is ETGVTQSPTHLIKTRGQQVTLRCSSQSGHNTVSWYQQALGQGPQFIFQYYREEENGRGNFPPRFSGLQFPNYSSELNVNALELDDSALYLCASSWTGRQSEKLFFGSGTQLSVL.

Remarks on this clonotype: No conserved phenylalanine or tryptophan is present at the end of the CDR3, so a read error is the likely explanation. This chain connects TRBV6-2 or TRBV6-3 to TRBJ2-2; no clear D. The CDR3 totals 11 residues. The germline V gene encodes CDR1 MNHEY and CDR2 SVGEGT. V lost 11 bases and J lost 0, with 4 bases in between. CDR3 sequence (DNA): TGTGCCGGCACGAACACCGGGGAGCTGTTTTTA. This encodes CAGTNTGELFL.

The chain carries TRBV12-3 or TRBV12-4 and TRBJ1-1, with D possibly being TRBD1 (5 bases). The length of the CDR3 is 15 residues. The ends were cut back, 4 bases at V and 3 bases at J, with 15 bases in the middle. The DNA for the CDR3 is TGTGCCAGCAGTTCTCGGGGGGGTGTATACACTGAAGCTTTCTTT. This gives the protein CASSSRGGVYTEAFF.

The chain has TRBV6-2 or TRBV6-3 and TRBJ1-5, with D perhaps TRBD1 (6 bases). This CDR3 comprises 15 residues. Looked up from germline, CDR1 is MNHEY and CDR2 is SVGEGT. The ends were cut back, 5 bases at V and 9 bases at J, with 20 bases in the middle. This chain's CDR3 is CASSRTGGRQTPQHF. CDR3 nucleotides: TGTGCCAGCAGTCGTACCGGGGGGCGGCAAACGCCCCAGCATTTT.

This clonotype has a handful of counts. The chain couples TRBV10-3 to TRBJ1-1; a possible D gene is TRBD1 (5 bases). The CDR3 extends over 18 amino acids. Germline assignment: CDR1 ENHRY and CDR2 SYGVKD. The V end lost 0 bases, the J end lost 3 bases, and 20 bases lay between the germline ends. This CDR3 is CAISESNMGLLGDTEAFF. CDR3 in DNA: TGTGCCATCAGTGAGTCGAATATGGGGCTCCTGGGGGACACTGAAGCTTTCTTT.

In this sample, this clonotype turned up a few times. The rearrangement joins TRBV6-1 to TRBJ2-5; 11 bases map to TRBD2. CDR1 is MNHNS, CDR2 SASEGT, per germline. The CDR3 runs 15 residues. J lost 1 base, V lost 9 bases, and 7 bases had no gene match. The CDR3 DNA reads TGTGCCAGTTTGGGACTAGCGGAAATCCAAGAGACCCAGTACTTC. It specifies CASLGLAEIQETQYF.

This clonotype occurred a few times. The chain is built from TRBV6-6 and TRBJ2-3; 10 positions match TRBD2. The length of the CDR3 is 15 residues. J lost 1 base, V lost 8 bases, and 6 bases had no gene match. The germline V gene encodes CDR1 MNHNY and CDR2 SVGAGI (reference sequence). The CDR3 region is CASRQGTSGTDTQYF. Written as DNA, the CDR3 is TGTGCCAGCCGCCAAGGGACTAGCGGCACAGATACGCAGTATTTT.